One T cell receptor (beta chain) is described in this entry. The CDR3 extends over 16 amino acids. Germline CDR1 reads PRHDT; CDR2 reads FYEKMQ (reference sequence). With 2 bases clipped from V and 7 bases from J, the junction kept 6 bases outside the gene matches. This sample is drawn from a study of T cell changes during pregnancy in multiple sclerosis. Generated by immunoSEQ multiplex PCR, the TCRdb table keeps only in-frame clones and is missing some. The sample shows approximately 35,000 clones, about 89% of them seen only once. This rearrangement joins TRBV13 to TRBJ1-4; 11 bases line up with TRBD1. This clonotype was obtained from a female donor in good health, enrolled as a control in a pregnancy study. The source was CD4+ T cells from peripheral blood mononuclear cells, collected in the third trimester of pregnancy. CDR3 protein: CASSLRSGTGGEKLFF. The CDR3 DNA reads as TGTGCCAGCAGCTTACGATCCGGGACAGGGGGTGAAAAACTGTTTTTT.